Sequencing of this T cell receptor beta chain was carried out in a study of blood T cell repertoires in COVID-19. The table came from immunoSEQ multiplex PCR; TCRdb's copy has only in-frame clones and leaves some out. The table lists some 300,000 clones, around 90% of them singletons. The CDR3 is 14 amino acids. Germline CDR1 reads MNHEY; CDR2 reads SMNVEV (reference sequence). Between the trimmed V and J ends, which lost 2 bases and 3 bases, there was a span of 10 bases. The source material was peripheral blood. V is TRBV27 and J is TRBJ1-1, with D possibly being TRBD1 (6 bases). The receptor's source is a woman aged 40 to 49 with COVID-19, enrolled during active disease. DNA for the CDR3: TGTGCCAGCAGTTTACAGGGGCGGCACACTGAAGCTTTCTTT. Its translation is CASSLQGRHTEAFF.